The rows below give T cell receptor beta chains drawn from one sample of a study of T cells in Graves' hyperthyroidism and ophthalmopathy. One entry per CDR3 protein results from TCRdb running MiXCR on the multiplex PCR reads. Of 610,000 or so distinct CDR3 sequences in the sample, about 43% were seen once. The sample was peripheral blood or thyroid tissue (not recorded which). The receptor source for this set is a woman aged 18-29 years with Graves' hyperthyroidism. The CDR3 runs from the conserved cysteine through the conserved F or W. Each record gives: D gene, V gene, clone size, J gene, CDR3 protein, CDR3 DNA. D genes are given only for firm matches. Clone size is shown for a subset of rows, as once, few, many or a class of expanded clone.

>.|TRBV2|.|TRBJ2-2
CASSERTVLGYTGELFF
TGTGCCAGCAGTGAAAGGACAGTCTTAGGCTACACCGGGGAGCTGTTTTTT
>TRBD1|TRBV2|many|TRBJ1-5
CASKTGWGQPQHF
TGTGCCAGCAAGACAGGGTGGGGACAGCCCCAGCATTTT
>TRBD1|TRBV5-6|many|TRBJ1-2
CASSLDVTGWYGYTF
TGTGCCAGCAGCTTGGACGTGACAGGGTGGTATGGCTACACCTTC
>TRBD2|TRBV29-1|.|TRBJ2-3
CSVDGGDTDTQYF
TGCAGCGTTGACGGGGGGGACACAGATACGCAGTATTTT
>TRBD2|TRBV10-3|many|TRBJ2-2
CAINQVAGRNTGELFF
TGTGCCATCAATCAGGTAGCGGGACGAAACACCGGGGAGCTGTTTTTT
>TRBD1|TRBV7-3|many|TRBJ1-2
CASSPSGTVNYGYTF
TGTGCCAGCAGCCCGTCCGGGACAGTTAACTATGGCTACACCTTC
>TRBD1|TRBV30|.|TRBJ2-5
CACRQGPQETQYF
TGTGCCTGTAGACAGGGGCCCCAAGAGACCCAGTACTTC
>.|TRBV10-3|.|TRBJ2-5
CAISDGQNTGTQETQYF
TGTGCCATCAGTGACGGACAGAACACCGGGACACAAGAGACCCAGTACTTC
>.|TRBV29-1|.|TRBJ2-5
CSEAQETQYF
TGCAGCGAGGCCCAGGAGACCCAGTACTTC
>.|TRBV24-1|many|TRBJ1-3
CATSDSQRPGNTIYF
TGTGCCACCAGTGATTCACAGCGTCCTGGAAACACCATATATTTT
>.|TRBV27|many|TRBJ1-1
CASSLGRGTEAFF
TGTGCCAGCAGTTTAGGGCGTGGCACTGAAGCTTTCTTT
>.|TRBV5-1|many|TRBJ2-7
CASSLGVGSKGEQYF
TGCGCCAGCAGCTTGGGCGTGGGGTCAAAGGGCGAGCAGTACTTC
>.|TRBV18|few|TRBJ1-2
CASSLDGAFYGYTF
TGTGCCAGCTCACTTGACGGGGCCTTCTATGGCTACACCTTC
>.|TRBV19|few|TRBJ2-6
CASSPGGGSGANVLTF
TGTGCCAGTAGCCCAGGGGGGGGCTCTGGGGCCAACGTCCTGACTTTC
>.|TRBV7-6|.|TRBJ2-7
CASSFGTPEYEQYF
TGTGCCAGCAGCTTCGGGACTCCCGAGTACGAGCAGTACTTC
>TRBD2|TRBV19|few|TRBJ2-1
CASSPPGLAGVGEQFF
TGTGCCAGTAGTCCTCCGGGGCTAGCGGGAGTCGGAGAGCAGTTCTTC
>TRBD2|TRBV5-4|.|TRBJ2-5
CASRLVAGGETQYF
TGTGCCAGCAGACTAGTAGCGGGGGGCGAGACCCAGTACTTC